The present entry profiles one T cell receptor beta chain with its context. Its target is unknown. The data are from a study of T cell responses to AZD1222 COVID-19 vaccine. Whole-study results and caveats: Targets within unmutated variant regions were reportedly found for nearly half of spike-specific TCRs.

Profiling relied on immunoSEQ multiplex PCR, and the TCRdb table lists in-frame clones only, not all of them. The table has 120,000 or so clones, about 87% seen once. Timing groups of about 4 and about 12 weeks for second doses were pooled. The clonotype comes from an adult who received the AZD1222 COVID-19 vaccine. This material consisted of peripheral blood, taken 28 days after the second AZD1222 dose.

CDR3 amino acids: CASSQTRVNSPLHF. The DNA for the CDR3 is TGTGCCAGCAGCCAAACCAGGGTCAATTCACCCCTCCACTTT. This chain joins TRBV3-1 (or the pseudogene TRBV3-2) and TRBJ1-6, with a tentative D call TRBD1 (5 bases). Per the germline V gene, CDR1 is LGHDT and CDR2 is YNNKEL (reference sequence). The CDR3 loop spans 14 amino acids. Trimming shortened V by 2 bases and J by 7 bases, and 9 bases separated the two germline ends.